This T cell receptor beta chain was obtained from a study of Ad26.COV2.S vaccination and SARS-CoV-2 variants. Sample treatment: 15 to 20 received Ad26.COV2.S at low or high dose, single or two shots; roughly five received placebo; per-sample allocation not given. Day 63 after the first injection of vaccine or placebo was the sampling time. V gave up 1 base and J gave up 8 bases; unmatched junction bases: 9. From germline, CDR1 is LNHNV and CDR2 YYDKDF (reference sequence). The CDR3 has 15 amino acids. The data were produced by immunoSEQ multiplex PCR, yet TCRdb's version contains in-frame clones alone and is incomplete. This repertoire shows some 640,000 clones, roughly 90% found once; its top ten account for approximately 1.5%.

This sequence joins TRBV15 and TRBJ1-2; 8 bases agree with TRBD1. This receptor was obtained from a person between 18 and 65 years old who received the Ad26.COV2.S COVID-19 vaccine or a placebo. This specimen consisted of peripheral blood, obtained in a trial of Ad26.COV2.S vaccine versus placebo. For the CDR3, the DNA is TGTGCCACCAGCAGAGTAGAGTCAGGGGGCTGGGGCTACACCTTC. Its translation is CATSRVESGGWGYTF. The full variable domain, completed using reference TRBV15 and TRBJ1-2, is DAMVIQNPRYQVTQFGKPVTLSCSQTLNHNVMYWYQQKSSQAPKLLFHYYDKDFNNEADTPDNFQSRRPNTSFCFLDIRSPGLGDTAMYLCATSRVESGGWGYTFGSGTRLTVV.